The 4 T cell receptor beta chains listed next were all sequenced from one sample in a study of T cells expressing NK-cell markers. With the 5' RACE reads reprocessed, TCRdb shows one record per CDR3 protein and no DNA. This sample lists a few hundred thousand distinct CDR3 sequences; its ten largest clones have 1.4% to 1.5%. Sequences were obtained from blood T cells: a sorted CD56 or NKG2C T cell subset, CD4+ or CD8+ T cells, or bulk PBMC T cells (not recorded which). The receptors were sampled from a woman aged 50 to 65 in good health.

The chain recombines TRBV20-1 with TRBJ2-1; TCRdb's assignment of TRBD1 cannot be checked, as there is no DNA. Per germline, CDR1 DFQATT and CDR2 SNEGSKA (reference sequence). The CDR3 extends over 11 amino acids. CDR3 sequence reads: CSVKIPGEQFF.

The chain recombines TRBV28 with TRBJ2-3; TCRdb indicates TRBD1, and absent DNA this call remains unverified. The CDR3 length is 14 residues. Germline assignment: CDR1 MDHEN and CDR2 SYDVKM. CDR3 sequence: CASSLRTGNEVQYF.

The gene calls are TRBV18 and TRBJ2-4. Germline CDR1 and CDR2: KGHSH and LQKENI. This CDR3 is built from 16 residues. The CDR3 spells CASSPLRVFAKNIQYF.

This chain's CDR3 is CASRLRNSNQPQHF. The chain recombines TRBV2 with TRBJ1-5. Germline V gene lookup returns CDR1 SNHLY and CDR2 FYNNEI. CDR3 length: 14 amino acids. Drawing the rest from reference TRBV2 and TRBJ1-5, the complete variable domain is EPEVTQTPSHQVTQMGQEVILRCVPISNHLYFYWYRQILGQKVEFLVSFYNNEISEKSEIFDDQFSVERPDGSNFTLKIRSTKLEDSAMYFCASRLRNSNQPQHFGDGTRLSIL.